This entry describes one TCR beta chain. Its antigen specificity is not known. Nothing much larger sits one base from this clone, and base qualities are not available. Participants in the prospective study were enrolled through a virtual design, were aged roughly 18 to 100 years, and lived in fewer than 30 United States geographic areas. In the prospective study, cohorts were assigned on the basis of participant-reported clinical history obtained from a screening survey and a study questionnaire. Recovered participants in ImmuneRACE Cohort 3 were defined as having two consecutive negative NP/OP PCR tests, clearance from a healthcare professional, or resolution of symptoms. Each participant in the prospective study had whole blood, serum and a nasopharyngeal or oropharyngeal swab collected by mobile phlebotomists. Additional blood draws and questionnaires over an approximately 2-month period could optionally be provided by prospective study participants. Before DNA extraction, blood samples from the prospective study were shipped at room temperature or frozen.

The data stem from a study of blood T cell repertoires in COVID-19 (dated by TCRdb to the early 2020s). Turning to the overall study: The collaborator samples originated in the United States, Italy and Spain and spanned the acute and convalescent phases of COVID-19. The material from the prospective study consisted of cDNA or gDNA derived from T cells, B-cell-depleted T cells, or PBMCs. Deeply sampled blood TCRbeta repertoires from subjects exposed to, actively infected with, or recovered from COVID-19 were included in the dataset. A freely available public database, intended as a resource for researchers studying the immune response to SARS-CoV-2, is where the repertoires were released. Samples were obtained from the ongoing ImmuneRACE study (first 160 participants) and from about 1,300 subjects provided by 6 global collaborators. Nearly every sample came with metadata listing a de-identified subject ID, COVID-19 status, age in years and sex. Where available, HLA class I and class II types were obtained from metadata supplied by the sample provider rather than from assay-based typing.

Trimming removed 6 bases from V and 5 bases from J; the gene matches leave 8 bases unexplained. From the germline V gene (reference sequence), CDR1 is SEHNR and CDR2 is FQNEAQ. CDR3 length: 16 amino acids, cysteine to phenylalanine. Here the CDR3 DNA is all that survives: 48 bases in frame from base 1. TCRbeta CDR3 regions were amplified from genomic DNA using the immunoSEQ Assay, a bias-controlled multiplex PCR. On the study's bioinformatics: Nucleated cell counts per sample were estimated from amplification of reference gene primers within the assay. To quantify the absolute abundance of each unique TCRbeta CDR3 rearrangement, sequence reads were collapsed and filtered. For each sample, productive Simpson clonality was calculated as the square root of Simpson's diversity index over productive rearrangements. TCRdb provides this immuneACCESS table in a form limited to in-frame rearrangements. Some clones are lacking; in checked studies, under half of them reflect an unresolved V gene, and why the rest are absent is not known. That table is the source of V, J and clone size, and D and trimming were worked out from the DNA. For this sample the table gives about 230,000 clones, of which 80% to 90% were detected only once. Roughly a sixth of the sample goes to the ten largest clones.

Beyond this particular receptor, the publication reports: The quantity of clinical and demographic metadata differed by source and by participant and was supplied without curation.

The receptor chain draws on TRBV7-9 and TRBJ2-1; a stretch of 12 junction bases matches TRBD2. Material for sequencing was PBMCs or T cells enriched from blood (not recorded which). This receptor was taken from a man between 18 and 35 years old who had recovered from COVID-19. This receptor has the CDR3 CASSSGLAGFNNEQFF. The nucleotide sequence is TGTGCCAGCAGTTCCGGACTAGCGGGATTTAACAATGAGCAGTTCTTC.